This T cell receptor beta chain was profiled in a study of T cells in localized non-small cell lung cancer. Study-wide results and caveats: With higher T cell density in blood came longer overall survival. Exceeding tumor, uninvolved adjacent lung had the highest T cell clonality. Adjacent lung was found to contain a median about 60 of the top 100 tumor clones. The tumor had only one region sequenced, so heterogeneity remains possible.

Profiled with immunoSEQ multiplex PCR; TCRdb holds only in-frame clones, not every one. The sample consists of fewer than 35,000 clones, roughly 92% of them appearing once. Of note for this clone: Its antigen is as yet unknown.

Sample: peripheral blood, taken before any cancer treatment. This TCR derives from a woman aged 35 to 70 with stage I lung adenocarcinoma.

The CDR3 nucleotides read TGTGCCAGCAGGTCCGTCGGGTTTCGGGAAAAACTGTTTTTT. It translates to CASRSVGFREKLFF. J is TRBJ1-4 and V is TRBV6-5; D unresolved. CDR3 length equals 14 residues. Trimming left V 6 bases short and J 8 bases short, with 16 bases between. Germline V gives CDR1 MNHEY, CDR2 SVGAGI.